Shown below are 32 T cell receptor beta chains from a single sample sequenced in a study of cytomegalovirus exposure and HLA in healthy donors (dated by TCRdb to about 2017). The library was generated by the immunoSEQ multiplex PCR assay. For the multiplex PCR, a mixture combining 60 forward primers for TCR Vbeta segments and 13 reverse primers for TCR Jbeta segments was used. The clones in this table, taken by TCRdb from immuneACCESS, are in-frame only. Not every clone is retained; where verified, under half of the shortfall comes from an unresolved V gene, and the cause of the rest is unknown. The sample table records approximately 150,000 clones; more than 60% of these occur just once. The top ten constitute about 10% of the sample. Sequenced sample: PBMCs. These receptors originate from a young man in good health and CMV-seropositive.

The chain couples TRBV7-6 to TRBJ1-5, with 7 nucleotides matching TRBD1. V dropped 4 bases and J dropped 5; count of bases not matched to a gene: 5. The CDR3 has 14 residues. Looked up from germline, CDR1 is SGHVS and CDR2 is FNYEAQ. In DNA form, the CDR3 reads TGTGCCAGCAGCTCAATTACAGGGGATCAGCCCCAGCATTTT. As protein: CASSSITGDQPQHF.

The CDR3 spells CAIRRDRGFSAGEAFF. CDR3 nucleotides: TGTGCCATCAGAAGGGACAGGGGTTTCTCTGCGGGTGAAGCTTTCTTT. The chain links TRBV10-3 to TRBJ1-1, with TRBD1 matching over 10 bases. J was trimmed by 7 bases and V by 6 bases; bases with no gene match: 14. CDR3 length: 16 residues. Germline-derived CDR1 and CDR2 are ENHRY and SYGVKD.

The count of this clone is one. The genes are TRBV27 and TRBJ1-2; TRBD1 matches at 7 bases. J was trimmed by 7 bases and V by 5 bases; bases with no gene match: 10. The CDR3 extends over 14 amino acids. CDR1 MNHEY and CDR2 SMNVEV come from the germline V gene (reference sequence). The CDR3 region is CASSPSQGVSGYTF. As DNA, the CDR3 is TGTGCCAGCAGTCCCTCCCAGGGGGTCTCTGGCTACACCTTC.

This clone was seen a handful of times. The rearrangement uses TRBV30 and TRBJ2-7; D might be TRBD1 (5 bases). From germline, CDR1 is GTSNPN and CDR2 SVGIG (reference sequence). The V end lost 5 bases, the J end lost 1 base, and 12 bases lay between the germline ends. The CDR3 spans 13 residues. For the CDR3, the DNA is TGTGCCTGGTCTCAGGGAAGTTCCTACGAGCAGTACTTC. Translating it yields CAWSQGSSYEQYF.

This clone was detected only a few times. The V gene is TRBV9, the J gene TRBJ2-2; perhaps TRBD2 as D (6 bases). The CDR3 runs to 15 residues. V lost 0 bases to trimming and J lost 7 bases, with 13 bases between them. Germline CDR1 and CDR2: SGDLS and YYNGEE. CDR3 residues: CASSVVGTELGELFF. CDR3 sequence (DNA): TGTGCCAGCAGCGTAGTTGGGACTGAACTCGGGGAGCTGTTTTTT.

This clone was detected once. The CDR3: CASSLGVAGTDEQYF. The DNA of the CDR3 is TGCGCCAGCAGCTTGGGGGTGGCGGGTACCGACGAGCAGTACTTC. The chain employs TRBV5-1 and TRBJ2-7, with D tentatively TRBD2 (5 bases). Germline CDR1 is SGHRS and CDR2 is YFSETQ. V lost 0 bases and J lost 5, with 15 bases in between. The length of the CDR3 is 15 residues.

This clone was seen a few times. The rearrangement joins TRBV5-1 to TRBJ2-7, with 8 bases that match TRBD2. Germline values: CDR1 SGHRS, CDR2 YFSETQ. The CDR3 is 15 amino acids. Losses at the gene ends were 4 bases for V and 1 base for J; bases not matched to a gene: 7. The CDR3 loop is CASSPTSGSSYEQYF. As DNA, the CDR3 is TGCGCCAGCAGCCCCACTAGCGGAAGTTCCTACGAGCAGTACTTC.

V is TRBV11-2 and J is TRBJ2-1; the match to TRBD2 covers 13 bases. V gave up 5 bases and J gave up 9 bases; unmatched junction bases: 7. Germline CDR1 and CDR2: SGHAT and FQNNGV. The CDR3 length is 15 residues. The CDR3 bases are TGTGCCAGCAGCAAGGGACTAGCGGGACGCAGTGAGCAGTTCTTC. Translated: CASSKGLAGRSEQFF.

The V and J genes are TRBV10-1 and TRBJ2-3; D gene unclear. Between the trimmed V and J ends, which lost 2 bases and 3 bases, there was a span of 6 bases. The length of the CDR3 is 13 residues. Germline V CDR1 and CDR2: WNHNN, SYGVQD (reference sequence). CDR3 in amino acids: CASSEAGTDTQYF. CDR3 in DNA: TGCGCCAGCAGTGAGGCCGGGACAGATACGCAGTATTTT.

This chain links TRBV7-3 with TRBJ2-3, with TRBD2 matching 9 bases. Germline V gene data show CDR1 as SGHTA and CDR2 as FQGTGA. Trimming at V came to 1 base and at J to 3 bases, leaving 5 bases not matched to a gene. CDR3 length equals 16 residues. The CDR3: CASSLRVAGETDTQYF. The DNA for the CDR3 is TGTGCCAGCAGCTTAAGGGTAGCGGGAGAGACAGATACGCAGTATTTT.

This clone was recorded a few times. The chain uses TRBV30 and TRBJ2-7; 12 bases map to TRBD1. The V and J ends lost 3 bases and 5 bases, in that order; junction bases with no gene match: 8. The length of the CDR3 is 15 residues. CDR1 GTSNPN and CDR2 SVGIG come from the germline V gene (reference sequence). CDR3 residues: CAWSQTGTGGNEQYF. The CDR3 DNA is TGTGCCTGGAGCCAGACCGGGACAGGGGGCAACGAGCAGTACTTC. Together with reference TRBV30 and TRBJ2-7, the CDR3 gives the full variable domain: SQTIHQWPATLVQPVGSPLSLECTVEGTSNPNLYWYRQAAGRGLQLLFYSVGIGQISSEVPQNLSASRPQDRQFILSSKKLLLSDSGFYLCAWSQTGTGGNEQYFGPGTRLTVT.

This clone was found once. The chain combines TRBV19 with TRBJ1-1; tentatively, D is TRBD1 (5 bases). Germline V gives CDR1 LNHDA, CDR2 SQIVND (reference sequence). This CDR3 is built from 16 residues. V lost 5 bases to trimming and J lost 0 bases, with 16 bases between them. CDR3 DNA sequence: TGTGCCAGTAGTTCAAAAGACAGTCTCATGAACACTGAAGCTTTCTTT. Its translation: CASSSKDSLMNTEAFF.

CDR3 residues: CAWTPVDSTYEQYF. CDR3 DNA sequence: TGTGCCTGGACCCCCGTCGACTCTACCTACGAGCAGTACTTC. The chain joins TRBV30 to TRBJ2-7; D unresolved. In germline, CDR1 is GTSNPN, CDR2 SVGIG (reference sequence). The V end was cut by 4 bases, the J end by 2 bases, with 15 bases between. CDR3 size: 14 residues.

J is TRBJ2-1 and V is TRBV5-1, with 13 bases that match TRBD2. The CDR3 length is 17 residues. Germline CDR1 and CDR2: SGHRS and YFSETQ. Trimming took 4 bases from V and 2 from J; bases not matched to a gene: 6. The CDR3 loop is CASSLGTSGMPYNEQFF. The CDR3 DNA follows: TGCGCCAGCAGCCTCGGGACTAGCGGGATGCCCTACAATGAGCAGTTCTTC.

This chain joins TRBV7-9 and TRBJ1-2; TRBD1 matches 7 bases. The CDR3 runs 14 residues. Looked up from germline, CDR1 is SEHNR and CDR2 is FQNEAQ (reference sequence). J lost 4 bases, V lost 5 bases, and 7 bases had no gene match. The CDR3 loop is CASSPRDSVYGYTF. CDR3 nucleotide sequence: TGTGCCAGCAGCCCCCGGGACAGTGTCTATGGCTACACCTTC.

The chain employs TRBV23-1 and TRBJ2-1; maybe TRBD1 (6 bases). TRBV23-1 is recorded as an ORF, its role being uncertain. The CDR3 sequence is 10 residues long. The ends were cut back, 9 bases at V and 13 bases at J, with 13 bases in the middle. The CDR3 DNA follows: TGCGCCAGATTTTTGGGACAACAGTTCTTC. Amino acids: CARFLGQQFF.

The CDR3 loop is CASRGPGAGANTGELFF. The DNA of the CDR3 is TGTGCCAGCAGGGGCCCTGGAGCGGGGGCGAACACCGGGGAGCTGTTTTTT. V usage is TRBV25-1 and J usage is TRBJ2-2, with 8 nucleotides matching TRBD2. J gave up 0 bases and V 6 bases, and 9 bases lay outside the gene matches. The CDR3 extends over 17 amino acids. CDR1 is MGHDK and CDR2 is SYGVNS in the germline V gene.

This clone has only a few counts. CDR3 sequence reads: CASNDASRLRFSGNTIYF. In DNA form, the CDR3 reads TGTGCCAGTAATGATGCCAGTAGACTACGATTCTCTGGAAACACCATATATTTT. The chain recombines TRBV19 with TRBJ1-3; D not resolved. The CDR3 has 18 amino acids. The germline CDR1 and CDR2 sequences are LNHDA and SQIVND (reference sequence). V gave up 7 bases and J gave up 0 bases, with 22 bases separating them.

The chain employs TRBV10-3 and TRBJ1-5; possible D gene TRBD1, 6 bases. Per the germline V gene, CDR1 is ENHRY and CDR2 is SYGVKD. This CDR3 spans 15 amino acids. Trimming left V 0 bases short and J 6 bases short, with 12 bases between. The CDR3 is CAISESQGFGQPQHF. CDR3 DNA sequence: TGTGCCATCAGTGAGTCACAGGGATTCGGTCAGCCCCAGCATTTT.

The chain joins TRBV19 to TRBJ2-4; maybe TRBD2 (5 bases). CDR1 is LNHDA and CDR2 is SQIVND in the germline V gene (reference sequence). The CDR3 runs to 15 residues. V was clipped by 7 bases and J by 7 bases, with 20 bases between them. DNA of the CDR3: TGTGCCAGTACCCCCCAGCGGAGCGCTGGGAACATTCAGTACTTC. As protein: CASTPQRSAGNIQYF.

The V and J genes are TRBV28 and TRBJ1-5, with D possibly TRBD1 on 6 matching bases. The V end was cut by 5 bases, the J end by 4 bases, with 12 bases between. This CDR3 region has 14 residues. CDR1 is MDHEN, CDR2 SYDVKM, per germline. The CDR3 nucleotides are TGTGCCAGCAGTGGATATCAGGGGAATCAGCCCCAGCATTTT. It specifies CASSGYQGNQPQHF.

This clone came up a few times. This chain joins TRBV5-6 and TRBJ2-1; 7 nucleotides line up with TRBD1. V shed 4 bases and J 0 bases; nucleotides not matched to a gene: 4. This CDR3 contains 15 residues. The germline CDR1 and CDR2 sequences are SGHDT and YYEEEE. The CDR3 DNA follows: TGTGCCAGCAGCCGACAGGGTAGCTCCTACAATGAGCAGTTCTTC. Its translation: CASSRQGSSYNEQFF. Looking up the rest from reference TRBV5-6 and TRBJ2-1 gives the full variable domain: DAGVTQSPTHLIKTRGQQVTLRCSPKSGHDTVSWYQQALGQGPQFIFQYYEEEERQRGNFPDRFSGHQFPNYSSELNVNALLLGDSALYLCASSRQGSSYNEQFFGPGTRLTVL.

V and J are TRBV6-5 and TRBJ1-1; a possible D gene is TRBD1 (6 bases). Per germline, CDR1 MNHEY and CDR2 SVGAGI. The CDR3 loop spans 14 amino acids. Trimming left V 8 bases short and J 2 bases short, with 15 bases between. CDR3 coding DNA: TGTGCCAGCGCTACTGGACAGCTCAACACTGAAGCTTTCTTT. Encoded protein: CASATGQLNTEAFF.

In the case of this clone: The sample has other DNA sequences that encode this CDR3 too. This chain connects TRBV10-3 to TRBJ2-3; no clear D. The V end was cut by 9 bases, the J end by 5 bases, with 9 bases between. This CDR3 spans 11 amino acids. The germline gives CDR1 ENHRY, CDR2 SYGVKD. CDR3 DNA: TGTGCCATTTCTCCAGGAGATACGCAGTATTTT. It is translated as CAISPGDTQYF.

The rearrangement uses TRBV10-1 and TRBJ1-1; TRBD1 matches 9 bases. CDR3 size: 15 residues. Germline CDR1 WNHNN, CDR2 SYGVQD (reference sequence). V dropped 0 bases and J dropped 2; count of bases not matched to a gene: 1. CDR3 loop: CASSESGQGNTEAFF. CDR3 sequence (DNA): TGCGCCAGCAGTGAGTCGGGACAGGGAAACACTGAAGCTTTCTTT.

This clone showed up just a few times. The chain combines TRBV5-1 with TRBJ1-2; weak D call: TRBD1 (6 bases). The V end lost 4 bases, the J end lost 2 bases, and 15 bases lay between the germline ends. Germline V gene data show CDR1 as SGHRS and CDR2 as YFSETQ. The length of the CDR3 is 15 residues. This CDR3 is CASSLMRQENYGYTF. The CDR3, as DNA: TGCGCCAGCAGCCTCATGAGACAGGAGAACTATGGCTACACCTTC.

The chain recombines TRBV12-5 with TRBJ2-5; TRBD1 matches at 9 bases. The germline CDR1 and CDR2 sequences are LGHNT and FRNRAP. J gave up 5 bases and V 0 bases, and 13 bases lay outside the gene matches. The CDR3 covers 18 residues. As DNA, the CDR3 is TGTGCTAGTGGTTTGGTCGTCTTACAGGGGGCGGGTATGGAGACCCAGTACTTC. This gives the protein CASGLVVLQGAGMETQYF.

The chain carries TRBV27 and TRBJ2-1; maybe TRBD2 (5 bases). The CDR3 spans 9 residues. Germline loops: CDR1 MNHEY, CDR2 SMNVEV (reference sequence). The DNA for the CDR3 is TGTGCTACGGGGAATGAGCAGTTCTTC. It specifies CATGNEQFF.

The V gene is TRBV5-4, the J gene TRBJ2-1, with TRBD2 identical over 10 bases. Trimming took 4 bases from V and 4 from J; bases not matched to a gene: 8. CDR1 and CDR2 from the germline V gene are SGHNT and YYREEE (reference sequence). The CDR3 is made up of 16 amino acids. The CDR3 sequence is CASSVGPGLAYNEQFF. Here the CDR3 DNA reads TGTGCCAGCAGCGTTGGTCCGGGACTAGCGTACAATGAGCAGTTCTTC.

The chain uses TRBV9 and TRBJ1-4; D gene unclear. The germline CDR1 and CDR2 sequences are SGDLS and YYNGEE. The CDR3 sequence is 16 residues long. Trimming pared 4 bases from V and 5 bases from J, leaving 18 bases between. CDR3 DNA sequence: TGTGCCAGCAGCCCTTTCGACAATCCGAAGAATGAAAAACTGTTTTTT. Protein: CASSPFDNPKNEKLFF.

This clone occurred a few times. The chain couples TRBV6-1 to TRBJ1-5, with D maybe TRBD1 (6 bases). Per the germline V gene, CDR1 is MNHNS and CDR2 is SASEGT. This CDR3 has 15 residues. Trimming pared 1 base from V and 6 bases from J, leaving 13 bases between. The chain's CDR3 is CASSEGRGASQPQHF. The CDR3 DNA sequence: TGTGCCAGCAGTGAAGGTCGGGGGGCGAGTCAGCCCCAGCATTTT.

V and J are TRBV10-1 and TRBJ2-2; the D is unclear. Trimming took off 1 base at V and 7 bases at J, with 10 bases between the two ends. The CDR3 consists of 14 residues. Germline V CDR1 and CDR2: WNHNN, SYGVQD (reference sequence). The CDR3 region has the DNA TGCGCCAGCAGTGAGTTTGACTTCGGCGGGGAGCTGTTTTTT. This codes for CASSEFDFGGELFF.